Below are 17 T cell receptor beta chains sequenced from a single sample in a study of blood T cell repertoires in COVID-19. The data were produced by immunoSEQ multiplex PCR, yet TCRdb's version contains in-frame clones alone and is incomplete. The repertoire holds approximately 59,000 clones, with about 81% as singletons. Sequencing was performed on peripheral blood. The source of these receptors is an older man with acute or convalescent COVID-19.

The chain is built from TRBV5-1 and TRBJ2-3; tentative D call: TRBD2 (6 bases). Trimming left V 9 bases short and J 0 bases short, with 17 bases between. From germline, CDR1 is SGHRS and CDR2 YFSETQ. This CDR3 contains 15 residues. The CDR3 loop reads CATTFSGRSTDTQYF. CDR3 nucleotides: TGCGCCACAACCTTTAGCGGAAGAAGCACAGATACGCAGTATTTT.

This chain connects TRBV6-6 to TRBJ2-7; a possible D gene is TRBD2 (5 bases). The CDR3 is 14 residues long. The germline gives CDR1 MNHNY, CDR2 SVGAGI (reference sequence). Between the trimmed V and J ends, which lost 2 bases and 4 bases, there was a span of 12 bases. The CDR3: CASSYVGLSYEQYF. DNA of the CDR3: TGTGCCAGCAGTTACGTTGGACTCAGTTACGAGCAGTACTTC.

The CDR3 DNA is TGTGCCAGCAGCTTAAGAGGTTCCTCTGGAAACACCATATATTTT. Translation gives CASSLRGSSGNTIYF. The chain has TRBV11-2 and TRBJ1-3; D uncertain. Trimming cost V 2 bases and J 0 bases, with 8 bases left between them. This CDR3 has 15 residues. Looked up from germline, CDR1 is SGHAT and CDR2 is FQNNGV.

The rearrangement joins TRBV5-6 to TRBJ2-5; 14 bases are a match to TRBD2. The V gene's germline CDR1 is SGHDT and CDR2 YYEEEE. CDR3 size: 16 residues. V dropped 4 bases and J dropped 4; count of bases not matched to a gene: 6. CDR3 nucleotide sequence: TGTGCCAGCAGCCTCCAGACTAGCGGGGGGGCAGAGACCCAGTACTTC. As protein: CASSLQTSGGAETQYF.

The chain joins TRBV5-1 to TRBJ1-1, with a weak D call TRBD1 (5 bases). The germline CDR1 and CDR2 sequences are SGHRS and YFSETQ. Trimming removed 0 bases at V and 7 bases at J, with 13 bases between. This CDR3 comprises 14 residues. The DNA for the CDR3 is TGCGCCAGCAGCTTGGCCGTCTCAGGGATTGAAGCTTTCTTT. Encoded protein: CASSLAVSGIEAFF.

In this sample, this clone turned up once. The chain carries TRBV4-1 and TRBJ1-5, with no clear D. The CDR3 length is 15 residues. CDR1 is MGHRA, CDR2 YSYEKL, per germline. Trimming took 3 bases from V and 6 from J, leaving 15 bases between them. The CDR3 coding sequence is TGCGCCAGCAGCCAGGGCCCTCTTGACATTCAGCCCCAGCATTTT. It codes for CASSQGPLDIQPQHF.

The chain recombines TRBV6-6 with TRBJ1-1; 7 bases line up with TRBD1. After removal of 2 bases from V and 2 bases from J, the junction contained 2 bases not matched to a gene. The CDR3 covers 14 residues. Looked up from germline, CDR1 is MNHNY and CDR2 is SVGAGI (reference sequence). CDR3 amino acids: CASSYGDRNTEAFF. CDR3 nucleotide sequence: TGTGCCAGCAGTTACGGGGACAGAAACACTGAAGCTTTCTTT.

A few counts support this clone. This chain links TRBV4-1 with TRBJ2-7, with 10 bases identical to TRBD1. The CDR3 sequence is 16 residues long. Trimming removed 1 base from V and 2 bases from J; junction bases left unmatched: 5. Germline CDR1 reads MGHRA; CDR2 reads YSYEKL. CDR3 in DNA: TGCGCCAGCAGCCAAGGGACCGGGACAGGGGCCTACGAGCAGTACTTC. Translating gives CASSQGTGTGAYEQYF.

This clone was recorded only once. The V and J genes are TRBV4-2 and TRBJ1-1; TRBD1 matches at 12 bases. The CDR3 loop spans 15 amino acids. The V gene end was trimmed by 4 bases and the J gene end by 3 bases; junction bases not matched to a gene: 3. In germline, CDR1 is LGHNA, CDR2 YNFKEQ. CDR3 bases: TGTGCCAGCAGCCTGGGACAGGGGGCGGACACTGAAGCTTTCTTT. Translating it yields CASSLGQGADTEAFF.

This rearrangement joins TRBV5-1 to TRBJ2-1; 10 bases map to TRBD2. The J segment lost 6 bases and the V segment lost 4 bases, leaving 4 bases of the junction unmatched. From germline, CDR1 is SGHRS and CDR2 YFSETQ. The CDR3 consists of 14 residues. The CDR3 loop is CASSRIAGGNEQFF. CDR3 coding DNA: TGCGCCAGCAGCCGAATAGCGGGGGGCAATGAGCAGTTCTTC.

The rearrangement joins TRBV6-2 or TRBV6-3 to TRBJ1-2, with D tentatively TRBD1 (5 bases). Germline CDR1 is MNHEY and CDR2 is SVGEGT. The CDR3 length is 14 residues. V gave up 6 bases and J gave up 0 bases, with 11 bases separating them. The CDR3 DNA follows: TGTGCCAGCAGCCGCGGGACCCCTAACTATGGCTACACCTTC. Protein sequence: CASSRGTPNYGYTF.

The sample holds a few counts of this clone. The rearrangement links TRBV7-2 to TRBJ2-7, with TRBD2 matching over 9 bases. The trim removed 5 bases at V and 2 bases at J, leaving 7 bases unmatched. The CDR3 extends over 15 amino acids. CDR1 is SGHTA and CDR2 is FQGNSA in the germline V gene. The CDR3 DNA reads TGTGCCAGCAGCCCTTCTAGCGGGGTCCCCTACGAGCAGTACTTC. Protein sequence: CASSPSSGVPYEQYF. Looking up the rest from reference TRBV7-2 and TRBJ2-7 gives the full variable domain: GAGVSQSPSNKVTEKGKDVELRCDPISGHTALYWYRQSLGQGLEFLIYFQGNSAPDKSGLPSDRFSAERTGGSVSTLTIQRTQQEDSAVYLCASSPSSGVPYEQYFGPGTRLTVT.

The chain uses TRBV24-1 and TRBJ1-2, with TRBD1 matching 10 bases. The germline CDR1 and CDR2 sequences are KGHDR and SFDVKD. J was trimmed by 6 bases and V by 4 bases; bases with no gene match: 10. The CDR3 is made up of 16 amino acids. The chain's CDR3 is CATSDGGTGAFHGYTF. The CDR3 nucleotides are TGTGCCACCAGTGACGGCGGGACAGGGGCGTTTCATGGCTACACCTTC.

This chain uses TRBV6-1 with TRBJ1-1; the match to TRBD1 covers 9 bases. Germline CDR1 MNHNS, CDR2 SASEGT. The CDR3 sequence is 15 residues long. V shed 2 bases, J shed 11 bases, and the junction held 12 bases outside the gene matches. The CDR3 region has the DNA TGTGCCAGCAGTGAAAGGTGGGACAGGGCAGGAGAGGCTTTCTTT. Residues: CASSERWDRAGEAFF.

This sequence joins TRBV28 and TRBJ2-7; 9 nucleotides align to TRBD1. The V and J ends lost 4 bases and 6 bases, in that order; junction bases with no gene match: 4. The CDR3 length is 13 residues. From germline, CDR1 is MDHEN and CDR2 SYDVKM. CDR3 DNA: TGTGCCAGCAGTTCCCCGACAGGGGGCGAGCAGTACTTC. It codes for CASSSPTGGEQYF. Full variable domain (outside the CDR3, taken from reference TRBV28 and TRBJ2-7): DVKVTQSSRYLVKRTGEKVFLECVQDMDHENMFWYRQDPGLGLRLIYFSYDVKMKEKGDIPEGYSVSREKKERFSLILESASTNQTSMYLCASSSPTGGEQYFGPGTRLTVT.

This chain links TRBV6-6 with TRBJ2-5, with TRBD1 identical over 7 bases. The J segment lost 5 bases and the V segment lost 6 bases, leaving 6 bases of the junction unmatched. The CDR3 extends over 13 amino acids. Per germline, CDR1 MNHNY and CDR2 SVGAGI (reference sequence). Here the CDR3 reads CASSSQGTETQYF. The CDR3 DNA reads as TGTGCCAGCAGCTCACAGGGGACGGAGACCCAGTACTTC.

This clone has just a few counts. V and J are TRBV15 and TRBJ1-2, with D unclear. The V end lost 1 base, the J end lost 5 bases, and 11 bases lay between the germline ends. In germline, CDR1 is LNHNV, CDR2 YYDKDF (reference sequence). There are 14 residues in the CDR3. The CDR3 region has the DNA TGTGCCACCAGCAGAGGCGGGGAGGGTTATGGCTACACCTTC. It is translated as CATSRGGEGYGYTF. The whole variable domain, remainder taken from reference TRBV15 and TRBJ1-2, is DAMVIQNPRYQVTQFGKPVTLSCSQTLNHNVMYWYQQKSSQAPKLLFHYYDKDFNNEADTPDNFQSRRPNTSFCFLDIRSPGLGDTAMYLCATSRGGEGYGYTFGSGTRLTVV.